The 6 T cell receptor beta chains listed next were all sequenced from one sample in a study of early T cells in non-severe SARS-CoV-2 infection. TCRdb reprocessed the 5' RACE reads via MiXCR and lists one record per CDR3 protein. In the table there are about 22,000 distinct CDR3 sequences, 3.6% of which are singletons. The specimen was whole blood. The receptors come from an adult who was a healthcare worker with PCR-confirmed SARS-CoV-2 infection or an uninfected control (not recorded which).

This clonotype was observed at least ten times. The V call is TRBV3-1, the J call TRBJ1-2; 8 positions agree with TRBD1. V shed 0 bases, J shed 2 bases, and the junction held 8 bases outside the gene matches. CDR1 is LGHDT, CDR2 YNNKEL, per germline (reference sequence). This CDR3 has 17 residues. CDR3 sequence reads: CASSQDLGQGFNYGYTF. The CDR3 bases are TGTGCCAGCAGCCAAGATCTCGGACAGGGATTCAACTATGGCTACACCTTC.

As for this clonotype: This may be a read error: a much more frequent sequence differs by one nucleotide. The V and J genes are TRBV19 and TRBJ2-2; weak D call: TRBD2 (5 bases). The CDR3 loop spans 14 amino acids. Germline-derived CDR1 and CDR2 are LNHDA and SQIVND (reference sequence). CDR3 sequence: CASSIPGYTGELLF. CDR3 nucleotides: TGTGCCAGTAGTATACCGGGGTACACCGGGGAGCTGCTTTTT.

This clonotype has ten or more counts. The CDR3 is CASSRTGPTGEAFF. The DNA of the CDR3 is TGTGCCAGCAGCCGGACAGGGCCCACCGGTGAAGCTTTCTTT. The chain uses TRBV6-5 and TRBJ1-1; TRBD1 matches at 8 bases. The germline V gene encodes CDR1 MNHEY and CDR2 SVGAGI. After removal of 6 bases from V and 7 bases from J, the junction contained 10 bases not matched to a gene. CDR3 length: 14 residues.

This clonotype has only a few counts. This chain's CDR3 is CASSYTPSGANVLTF. CDR3 nucleotides: TGTGCCAGCAGCTATACGCCCTCTGGGGCCAACGTCCTGACTTTC. This chain uses TRBV7-9 with TRBJ2-6; D gene unclear. The CDR3 runs to 15 residues. Trimming took off 4 bases at V and 0 bases at J, with 7 bases between the two ends. CDR1 is SEHNR, CDR2 FQNEAQ, per germline (reference sequence). Full variable domain (remainder filled in from reference TRBV7-9 and TRBJ2-6): DTGVSQNPRHKITKRGQNVTFRCDPISEHNRLYWYRQTLGQGPEFLTYFQNEAQLEKSRLLSDRFSAERPKGSFSTLEIQRTEQGDSAMYLCASSYTPSGANVLTFGAGSRLTVL.

The rearrangement uses TRBV7-8 and TRBJ2-5; D may be TRBD1 or TRBD2 (5 bases each). Germline V gene sequence: CDR1 SGHVS, CDR2 FQNEAQ. The CDR3 is made up of 14 amino acids. V lost 4 bases, J lost 5 bases, and 14 bases lay in between. The DNA of the CDR3 is TGTGCCAGCAGCTGGGACGGGGCTGGGGAGACCCAGTACTTC. Protein product: CASSWDGAGETQYF. The entire variable domain, with the rest obtained from reference TRBV7-8 and TRBJ2-5, is as follows: GAGVSQSPRYKVAKRGQDVALRCDPISGHVSLFWYQQALGQGPEFLTYFQNEAQLDKSGLPSDRFFAERPEGSVSTLKIQRTQQEDSAVYLCASSWDGAGETQYFGPGTRLLVL.

The chain employs TRBV24-1 and TRBJ1-2, with 12 bases aligning to TRBD1. After removal of 4 bases from V and 6 bases from J, the junction contained 5 bases not matched to a gene. This CDR3 is built from 15 residues. Germline CDR1 KGHDR, CDR2 SFDVKD. The CDR3 DNA reads TGTGCCACCAGTGACCCCGGGACAGGGGGCGATGGCTACACCTTC. As protein: CATSDPGTGGDGYTF.